The 29 T cell receptor beta chains given below trace back to one sample, sequenced in a study of identical twins. Each CDR3 protein is one row after TCRdb ran MiXCR on the 5' RACE reads. The data contain some 500,000 distinct CDR3 sequences, 9.6% of them seen just once; the ten biggest clones take up approximately 3.2%. These data were also filed under a second study, of yellow fever vaccine responses in identical twins.

Sequenced material: PBMCs. The receptors here all came from a woman under 30 in good health.

This clonotype has just a few counts. The V and J genes are TRBV3-1 and TRBJ1-1; D unclear. CDR3 length equals 13 residues. In germline, CDR1 is LGHDT, CDR2 YNNKEL (reference sequence). Trimming removed 1 base at V and 5 bases at J, with 8 bases between. Written as DNA, the CDR3 is TGTGCCAGCAGCCAAGGTGGTGAAACTGAAGCTTTCTTT. It yields the protein CASSQGGETEAFF.

This clonotype has only a few counts. The chain links TRBV24-1 to TRBJ1-2; TRBD1 is a possible D gene (6 bases). Trimming pared 3 bases from V and 4 bases from J, leaving 17 bases between. Germline V gene data show CDR1 as KGHDR and CDR2 as SFDVKD. The CDR3 contains 16 residues. The CDR3 region is CATSDPRDPQGYGYTF. Here the CDR3 DNA reads TGTGCCACCAGTGATCCCCGGGACCCACAGGGCTATGGCTACACCTTC.

The V gene is TRBV15, the J gene TRBJ2-7, with 12 bases matching TRBD2. Germline V gene sequence: CDR1 LNHNV, CDR2 YYDKDF (reference sequence). The CDR3 extends over 15 amino acids. With 4 bases clipped from V and 2 bases from J, the junction kept 3 bases outside the gene matches. The CDR3 loop is CATSTRLAGAYEQYF. Written as DNA, the CDR3 is TGTGCCACCAGCACCAGACTAGCGGGAGCCTACGAGCAGTACTTC.

There are many counts of this clonotype. The chain links TRBV5-1 to TRBJ1-5, with D possibly matching TRBD1 (5 bases). The germline V gene encodes CDR1 SGHRS and CDR2 YFSETQ. Between the trimmed V and J ends, which lost 4 bases and 5 bases, there was a span of 10 bases. There are 13 residues in the CDR3. CDR3 nucleotide sequence: TGCGCCAGCAGCGCGACAGCGGATCAGCCCCAGCATTTT. Protein: CASSATADQPQHF.

This clonotype appeared a single time. The chain is built from TRBV12-3 or TRBV12-4 and TRBJ2-1; 11 bases are shared with TRBD2. This CDR3 has 18 residues. The DNA for the CDR3 is TGTACCTGCAGCTCCGATCCGGGACTAGCGGATCCCTACAATGAGCAGTTCTTC. Translating gives CTCSSDPGLADPYNEQFF.

This clonotype was seen more than once but under ten times. The V gene is TRBV25-1, the J gene TRBJ1-3, with 10 bases fitting TRBD1. V lost 1 base to trimming and J lost 8 bases; unmatched junction nucleotides: 5. The CDR3 totals 15 residues. Germline V gene lookup returns CDR1 MGHDK and CDR2 SYGVNS. The CDR3 DNA follows: TGTGCCAGCAGTGAATCTGGGACAGGGGTTCACACCATATATTTT. Its protein product is CASSESGTGVHTIYF. Supplemented by reference TRBV25-1 and TRBJ1-3, the full variable domain reads EADIYQTPRYLVIGTGKKITLECSQTMGHDKMYWYQQDPGMELHLIHYSYGVNSTEKGDLSSESTVSRIRTEHFPLTLESARPSHTSQYLCASSESGTGVHTIYFGEGSWLTVV.

This chain connects TRBV7-6 to TRBJ2-5; 8 bases line up with TRBD2. The CDR3 is 15 residues long. Trimming cost V 5 bases and J 3 bases; bases outside gene matches: 8. CDR1 is SGHVS and CDR2 is FNYEAQ in the germline V gene. CDR3 protein: CASSPRGGPKETQYF. In DNA, the CDR3 is TGTGCCAGCAGCCCCCGCGGGGGGCCTAAAGAGACCCAGTACTTC. The whole variable domain, remainder taken from reference TRBV7-6 and TRBJ2-5, is GAGVSQSPRYKVTKRGQDVALRCDPISGHVSLYWYRQALGQGPEFLTYFNYEAQQDKSGLPNDRFSAERPEGSISTLTIQRTEQRDSAMYRCASSPRGGPKETQYFGPGTRLLVL.

The chain links TRBV12-3 or TRBV12-4 to TRBJ2-3; D ambiguous. The CDR3 runs to 16 residues. Between the trimmed V and J ends, which lost 2 bases and 7 bases, there was a span of 19 bases. CDR3 sequence reads: CASSLTSPRDYNTQYF. CDR3 DNA sequence: TGTGCCAGCAGTTTAACCAGTCCGAGAGATTATAATACGCAGTATTTT.

This clonotype has more than one count but fewer than ten. This chain joins TRBV28 and TRBJ2-7, with TRBD1 matching 9 bases. The CDR3 consists of 15 residues. CDR1 is MDHEN and CDR2 is SYDVKM in the germline V gene. The junction had 5 bases not matched to a gene; V was cut back by 1 base and J by 4 bases. The CDR3 coding sequence is TGTGCCAGCAGTTTATACGGGACAGGGCTTTACGAGCAGTACTTC. Its translation: CASSLYGTGLYEQYF.

V is TRBV20-1 and J is TRBJ2-7; 7 nucleotides match TRBD1. The CDR3 has 15 amino acids. V shed 3 bases, J shed 0 bases, and the junction held 8 bases outside the gene matches. In germline, CDR1 is DFQATT, CDR2 SNEGSKA (reference sequence). The CDR3, as DNA: TGCAGTGCTAGCTTTAGGGGGCCGAGCTCCTACGAGCAGTACTTC. It codes for CSASFRGPSSYEQYF.

This clonotype was detected ten times or more. This chain joins TRBV7-8 and TRBJ1-4; D possibly corresponds to TRBD1 (5 bases). The CDR3 covers 14 residues. Germline values: CDR1 SGHVS, CDR2 FQNEAQ. Trimming stripped 5 bases from V and 7 bases from J, with 14 bases between. The CDR3 reads CASSIDSRGEKLFF. The CDR3, as DNA: TGTGCCAGCAGCATAGACAGCCGGGGTGAAAAACTGTTTTTT.

There are many counts of this clonotype. The chain couples TRBV30 to TRBJ2-5, with 11 bases fitting TRBD2. V was pared by 3 bases and J by 7 bases, with 4 bases of the junction left unmatched. This CDR3 is 13 amino acids long. CDR1 is GTSNPN and CDR2 is SVGIG in the germline V gene (reference sequence). The CDR3 loop is CAWRTSGIGTQYF. CDR3 nucleotide sequence: TGTGCCTGGAGGACTAGCGGGATTGGGACCCAGTACTTC.

This clonotype appeared many times. The V and J genes are TRBV14 and TRBJ2-1, with D possibly matching TRBD2 (5 bases). The V end was cut by 4 bases, the J end by 10 bases, with 14 bases between. Germline CDR1 and CDR2: SGHDN and FVKESK. The CDR3 has 13 residues. The CDR3 here is CASSLLLPGEQFF. The DNA for the CDR3 is TGTGCCAGCAGCCTCCTCCTACCGGGGGAGCAGTTCTTC.

In this sample, this clonotype turned up a few times. The rearrangement links TRBV7-9 to TRBJ2-7; 8 bases match TRBD2. This CDR3 comprises 14 residues. The V and J ends lost 4 bases and 4 bases, in that order; junction bases with no gene match: 6. CDR1 and CDR2 (germline): SEHNR, FQNEAQ (reference sequence). In DNA, the CDR3 is TGTGCCAGCAGCTCCAGCGGGAGCTTGTACGAGCAGTACTTC. Amino acid sequence: CASSSSGSLYEQYF.

This clonotype was detected only a few times. J is TRBJ2-3 and V is TRBV18; no firm D call. Trimming took off 2 bases at V and 3 bases at J, with 12 bases between the two ends. This CDR3 has 15 residues. Germline CDR1 KGHSH, CDR2 LQKENI. CDR3 nucleotide sequence: TGTGCCAGCTCACCAAGCTCGGCCGTGACAGATACGCAGTATTTT. The encoded protein is CASSPSSAVTDTQYF.

This clonotype was detected ten times or more. This chain links TRBV4-3 with TRBJ2-3; 8 bases are shared with TRBD2. Losses at the gene ends were 0 bases for V and 3 bases for J; bases not matched to a gene: 11. The CDR3 contains 18 residues. Germline assignment: CDR1 LGHNA and CDR2 YSLEER. The CDR3 DNA follows: TGCGCCAGCAGCCAAGATCCAGCGGGAGCGCGGGGAACAGATACGCAGTATTTT. It translates to CASSQDPAGARGTDTQYF.

This clonotype was seen ten or more times. The chain links TRBV7-9 to TRBJ2-3; no firm D call. The germline V gene encodes CDR1 SEHNR and CDR2 FQNEAQ (reference sequence). There are 13 residues in the CDR3. Trimming stripped 0 bases from V and 3 bases from J, with 4 bases between. DNA of the CDR3: TGTGCCAGCAGCTTAGCGCAGACAGATACGCAGTATTTT. Encoded protein: CASSLAQTDTQYF.

This clonotype was seen a few times. The rearrangement joins TRBV24-1 to TRBJ2-7; 10 bases match TRBD2. There are 15 residues in the CDR3. V lost 3 bases and J lost 3; bases outside the gene matches: 4. CDR1 and CDR2 (germline): KGHDR, SFDVKD. CDR3 sequence: CATSDPRTSGYEQYF. CDR3 DNA sequence: TGTGCCACCAGTGATCCGCGGACTAGCGGCTACGAGCAGTACTTC.

This clonotype was recorded at least ten times. The chain links TRBV24-1 to TRBJ2-2; perhaps D is TRBD1 or TRBD2 (7 bases each). Germline assignment: CDR1 KGHDR and CDR2 SFDVKD. CDR3 size: 14 residues. The V gene lost 10 bases and the J gene lost 7 bases, with 18 bases spanning the gap. The CDR3 loop reads CATGTVAGNGELFF. In nucleotides, the CDR3 is TGTGCCACAGGGACAGTAGCGGGTAACGGGGAGCTGTTTTTT.

This clonotype was found many times. This CDR3 is CASSFRQRKGTGELFF. The CDR3 nucleotides read TGTGCCAGCAGCTTTCGACAGAGAAAGGGGACCGGGGAGCTGTTTTTT. V is TRBV7-8 and J is TRBJ2-2; the D gene is possibly TRBD1 (5 bases). Germline V CDR1 and CDR2: SGHVS, FQNEAQ. This CDR3 contains 16 residues. Trimming shortened V by 3 bases and J by 5 bases, and 16 bases separated the two germline ends. Together with reference TRBV7-8 and TRBJ2-2, the CDR3 gives the full variable domain: GAGVSQSPRYKVAKRGQDVALRCDPISGHVSLFWYQQALGQGPEFLTYFQNEAQLDKSGLPSDRFFAERPEGSVSTLKIQRTQQEDSAVYLCASSFRQRKGTGELFFGEGSRLTVL.

This chain connects TRBV7-2 to TRBJ2-7; D is unclear. With 3 bases removed from V and 6 bases from J, the gap between germline ends came to 9 bases. Germline V gene lookup returns CDR1 SGHTA and CDR2 FQGNSA. The length of the CDR3 is 12 residues. Here the CDR3 reads CASSFPTSEQYF. The CDR3 coding sequence is TGTGCCAGCAGCTTCCCGACGAGCGAGCAGTACTTC.

There are many counts of this clonotype. The rearrangement joins TRBV20-1 to TRBJ1-6; TRBD1 might be the D (5 bases). Germline CDR1 and CDR2: DFQATT and SNEGSKA (reference sequence). The CDR3 is 16 amino acids. Trimming took 0 bases from V and 1 from J, leaving 10 bases between them. This CDR3 is CSAREWGESYNSPLHF. CDR3 nucleotides: TGCAGTGCTAGAGAATGGGGGGAGTCCTATAATTCACCCCTCCACTTT.

The chain carries TRBV6-2 or TRBV6-3 and TRBJ2-2; 12 nucleotides line up with TRBD2. The CDR3 runs 15 residues. Germline-derived CDR1 and CDR2 are MNHEY and SVGEGT. Losses at the gene ends were 4 bases for V and 6 bases for J; bases not matched to a gene: 3. The CDR3, as DNA: TGTGCCAGCAGTTTACTAGCGGGAGGCGCCGGGGAGCTGTTTTTT. Translation gives CASSLLAGGAGELFF.

This clonotype showed up many times. The chain is built from TRBV7-8 and TRBJ2-2, with no clear D. V was shortened by 2 bases and J by 6 bases, with 7 bases between the two germline ends. CDR1 SGHVS and CDR2 FQNEAQ come from the germline V gene. This CDR3 spans 13 amino acids. The CDR3 is CASSLTDAGELFF. The CDR3 DNA sequence: TGTGCCAGCAGCTTAACGGACGCCGGGGAGCTGTTTTTT.

This clonotype was detected ten times or more. V usage is TRBV29-1 and J usage is TRBJ2-1, with 9 bases identical to TRBD1. Trimming removed 4 bases from V and 5 bases from J; junction bases left unmatched: 9. CDR1 and CDR2 (germline): SQVTM, ANQGSEA. The CDR3 totals 15 residues. CDR3 sequence reads: CSVAPGTGRNNEQFF. CDR3 nucleotide sequence: TGCAGCGTTGCCCCTGGGACAGGGAGAAACAATGAGCAGTTCTTC.

The J gene is TRBJ1-1, the V gene TRBV29-1; TRBD1 agrees at 7 bases. The CDR3 runs to 12 residues. Germline V CDR1 and CDR2: SQVTM, ANQGSEA. Trimming took 6 bases from V and 8 from J; bases not matched to a gene: 9. The CDR3 is CSVYRGVGEAFF. The DNA of the CDR3 is TGCAGCGTCTACAGGGGTGTCGGGGAAGCTTTCTTT.

This clonotype was picked up a small number of times. This chain links TRBV27 with TRBJ1-2; D gene ambiguous. With 6 bases removed from V and 2 bases from J, the gap between germline ends came to 13 bases. CDR3 length: 14 amino acids. The germline CDR1 and CDR2 sequences are MNHEY and SMNVEV (reference sequence). Here the CDR3 reads CASSSPTSNYGYTF. CDR3 coding DNA: TGTGCCAGCAGCTCCCCCACCAGCAACTATGGCTACACCTTC.

The rearrangement uses TRBV5-1 and TRBJ2-3; D gene uncertain. The CDR3 loop spans 16 amino acids. CDR1 is SGHRS, CDR2 YFSETQ, per germline. Trimming left V 0 bases short and J 4 bases short, with 15 bases between. CDR3 amino acids: CASSLGLTTPSDTQYF. The CDR3 DNA reads as TGCGCCAGCAGCTTGGGTCTTACTACCCCCTCAGATACGCAGTATTTT.

The rearrangement uses TRBV11-2 and TRBJ2-4; D uncertain. Germline-derived CDR1 and CDR2 are SGHAT and FQNNGV. V dropped 5 bases and J dropped 0 bases, with 17 bases sitting between them. CDR3 length equals 17 residues. Here the CDR3 reads CASSIRVSTLAKNIQYF. Written as DNA, the CDR3 is TGTGCCAGCAGCATCAGAGTTTCTACTCTAGCCAAAAACATTCAGTACTTC.